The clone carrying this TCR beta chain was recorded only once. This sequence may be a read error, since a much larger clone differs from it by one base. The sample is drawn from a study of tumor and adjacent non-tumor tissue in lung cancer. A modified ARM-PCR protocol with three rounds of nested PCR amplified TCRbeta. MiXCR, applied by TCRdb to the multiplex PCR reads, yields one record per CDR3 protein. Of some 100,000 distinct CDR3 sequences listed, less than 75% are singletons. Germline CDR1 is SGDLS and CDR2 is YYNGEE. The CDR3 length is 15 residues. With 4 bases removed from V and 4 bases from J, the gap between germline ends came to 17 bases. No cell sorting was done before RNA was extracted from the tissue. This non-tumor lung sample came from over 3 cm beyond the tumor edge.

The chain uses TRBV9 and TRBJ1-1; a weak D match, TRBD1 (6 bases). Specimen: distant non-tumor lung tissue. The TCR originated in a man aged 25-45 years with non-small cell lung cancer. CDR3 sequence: CASSSSGEPGTEAFF. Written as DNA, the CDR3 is TGTGCCAGCAGCTCTTCAGGGGAGCCGGGCACTGAAGCTTTCTTT.